This record looks at one T cell receptor (beta chain) sequence and its context. This sample is drawn from a study of technical replicates of blood from several donors. Only in-frame clones appear in the TCRdb table, and some are missing; sequencing was by immunoSEQ multiplex PCR. The sample records around 76,000 clones, around 97% being singletons. The sample was T cells isolated from PBMCs. This clonotype was sampled from a human donor in good health.

This chain's CDR3 is CASSLSGGGRVSLRYGYTF. For the CDR3, the DNA is TGTGCCAGCAGTTTATCTGGGGGGGGCAGGGTCTCTCTCCGGTATGGCTACACCTTC. The chain couples TRBV28 to TRBJ1-2, with a tentative D call TRBD1 (6 bases). CDR1 and CDR2 from the germline V gene are MDHEN and SYDVKM. The length of the CDR3 is 19 residues. Trimming removed 1 base at V and 5 bases at J, with 26 bases between.